The next 2 T cell receptor beta chains were all read from a single sample in a study of regulatory T cells in long-lasting Graves disease. Time point indicated: persistent/refractory GD, antithyroid drugs over 5 years with positive TRAb. RNA from PBMCs was the source of the TCR library. CDR3 regions were amplified by Arm-PCR using iRepertoire HTBI primers to build TCR beta libraries. TCRdb independently ran MiXCR on the multiplex PCR reads; one entry per CDR3 protein. The sample lists approximately 470,000 distinct CDR3 sequences; around 21% were seen once. Sequencing was performed on peripheral blood mononuclear cells (PBMCs), taken when the disease was refractory, from a patient treated with antithyroid drugs. The receptors come from a female donor with Graves disease.

Regarding this clonotype: Relative to the germline gene, one junction end is altered; a read error may explain this. V is TRBV7-2 and J is TRBJ1-1, with no clear D. The CDR3 loop spans 14 amino acids. Germline V lookup: CDR1 SGHTA, CDR2 FQGNSA. The CDR3 coding sequence is TGTGCCAGCCGCTTTGACGGTGGGGTTACTGAAGCTTTCTTT. Its protein product is CASRFDGGVTEAFF.

In its sample, this clonotype was seen many times. This chain joins TRBV2 and TRBJ2-2; 11 bases line up with TRBD2. V was pared by 6 bases and J by 1 base, with 1 base of the junction left unmatched. The CDR3 consists of 15 residues. Germline V gives CDR1 SNHLY, CDR2 FYNNEI. DNA of the CDR3: TGTGCCAGCAGCGGACTAGCGGGGAACACCGGGGAGCTGTTTTTT. Its translation: CASSGLAGNTGELFF.